This TCR beta chain was profiled in a study of identical twins. Study-level results: Weaker excess twin sharing was seen among beta out-of-frame sequences.

This CDR3 has 12 amino acids. V was shortened by 5 bases and J by 1 base, with 7 bases between the two germline ends. The V gene's germline CDR1 is SGDLS and CDR2 YYNGEE. In its sample, this clonotype was seen many times. Its antigen is unidentified. One entry per CDR3 protein, called by TCRdb with MiXCR from the 5' RACE reads. The repertoire holds roughly 710,000 distinct CDR3 sequences, with around 6% as singletons. This chain uses TRBV9 with TRBJ2-7, with D uncertain. The origin of this receptor is a man between 18 and 35 years old in good health. Sequencing was carried out using naive T cells sorted from blood. For the CDR3, the DNA is TGTGCCAGCAGGGGAACATCCTACGAGCAGTACTTC. It encodes CASRGTSYEQYF.